The present TCR beta chain was sequenced within a study of early T cells in non-severe SARS-CoV-2 infection. The sample holds a few counts of this clonotype. What it recognizes is unknown. Study-wide results and limits: The VDJdb matching leaned toward anti-spike CD8 responses and overlooked private and CD4 specificities.

CDR1 SNHLY and CDR2 FYNNEI come from the germline V gene. The CDR3 spans 13 residues. Trimming stripped 6 bases from V and 3 bases from J, with 12 bases between. Separate cDNA molecules each had unique molecular identifiers attached to them. TCRdb recomputed calls from the 5' RACE reads with MiXCR, one row per CDR3 protein. This sample carries some 51,000 distinct CDR3 sequences, approximately 15% of them seen once, and the ten largest clones take 9% to 10%. The chain joins TRBV2 to TRBJ2-7, with D unclear. The sample was whole blood, taken at baseline. This TCR was recovered from an adult who was a healthcare worker with PCR-confirmed SARS-CoV-2 infection or an uninfected control (not recorded which). DNA of the CDR3: TGTGCCAGCAGGGGTCCAGGATACTACGAGCAGTACTTC. This gives the protein CASRGPGYYEQYF.